This entry lists 14 T cell receptor beta chains sequenced from one sample in a study of read filtering for tumor transcriptome and immune sequencing. From about 0.4 ug of RNA, a library with molecular barcoded alpha/delta and beta/gamma adaptors was made. MiXCR was run by TCRdb on the reads, yielding one entry per CDR3 protein. The repertoire holds some 120,000 distinct CDR3 sequences, under 15% seen once, with approximately 10% in the top ten. Sequences were obtained from a population of CD138-negative cells sorted from bone marrow. These receptors were taken from a donor aged 40 or over with multiple myeloma.

This clonotype was seen a few times. Being one base from a much bigger clone, this may be a read error. The chain recombines TRBV7-9 with TRBJ2-7; D is ambiguous. V lost 5 bases and J 5 bases, leaving 7 bases between the germline ends. CDR3 length: 11 amino acids. Looked up from germline, CDR1 is SEHNR and CDR2 is FQNEAQ (reference sequence). CDR3 coding DNA: TGTGCCAGCAGCATTCGCCACGAGCAGTACTTC. This sequence encodes CASSIRHEQYF.

In this sample, this clonotype turned up many times. DNA for the CDR3: TGTGCCAGCAAAACCTCAGAGAACTATGGCTACACCTTC. Protein sequence: CASKTSENYGYTF. The chain has TRBV6-2 or TRBV6-3 and TRBJ1-2; D is uncertain. Trimming removed 7 bases from V and 2 bases from J, with 11 bases in between. This CDR3 is built from 13 residues. Germline CDR1 is MNHEY and CDR2 is SVGEGT.

The sample holds many counts of this clonotype. The rearrangement joins TRBV19 to TRBJ2-5, with a weak D call TRBD1 (5 bases). The V end lost 4 bases, the J end lost 5 bases, and 11 bases lay between the germline ends. CDR1 is LNHDA and CDR2 is SQIVND in the germline V gene (reference sequence). This CDR3 comprises 13 residues. CDR3: CASSRSGRETQYF. The CDR3 DNA reads as TGTGCCAGTAGTAGGTCAGGGCGGGAGACCCAGTACTTC.

With respect to this clonotype: The final CDR3 position lacks the conserved phenylalanine or tryptophan, pointing to a likely read error. No DNA is shown, since the ends of the CDR3 on it are uncertain; the CDR3 is the one TCRdb lists. The chain employs TRBV5-1 and TRBJ2-3; TRBD2, the table's D call, lacks a check against the DNA. Both ends counted, the CDR3 spans 14 residues. Germline V gene lookup returns CDR1 SGHRS and CDR2 YFSETQ. CDR3 loop: CACGGGAVTDTQCL.

This clonotype appeared many times. The V gene is TRBV12-3 or TRBV12-4, the J gene TRBJ2-1, with TRBD1 identical over 9 bases. J was trimmed by 9 bases and V by 5 bases; bases with no gene match: 5. This CDR3 contains 13 residues. Here the CDR3 reads CASSKTGGVEQFF. CDR3 in DNA: TGTGCCAGCAGTAAAACAGGGGGCGTTGAGCAGTTCTTC.

This clonotype was picked up many times. The chain uses TRBV10-2 and TRBJ1-1; D unresolved. Germline values: CDR1 WSHSY, CDR2 SAAADI. This CDR3 spans 12 amino acids. V was cut by 8 bases and J by 3 bases, with 10 bases left in between. Here the CDR3 reads CASGIGDTEAFF. In DNA form, the CDR3 reads TGCGCCAGCGGGATTGGCGACACTGAAGCTTTCTTT.

This clonotype has more than one count but fewer than ten. Just one base apart from a much larger clone, this may be a read error. The chain joins TRBV28 to TRBJ1-1; TRBD1 agrees at 9 bases. The CDR3 covers 13 residues. Germline CDR1 is MDHEN and CDR2 is SYDVKM. Unmatched junction bases numbered 10, after V lost 11 bases and J lost 6 bases. CDR3 nucleotide sequence: TGTGCCTGTTGGGACAGGGAATTGGCTGAAGCTTTCTTT. Its translation is CACWDRELAEAFF.

The table lists this clonotype with many counts. The chain couples TRBV3-1 to TRBJ2-3, with 12 bases fitting TRBD2. CDR3 size: 15 residues. Germline V CDR1 and CDR2: LGHDT, YNNKEL (reference sequence). V shed 3 bases and J 5 bases; nucleotides not matched to a gene: 3. CDR3 sequence (DNA): TGTGCCAGCAGCCAGACTAGCGGGAGCGGAGATACGCAGTATTTT. It is translated as CASSQTSGSGDTQYF.

This clonotype was counted ten times or more. The chain uses TRBV4-2 and TRBJ2-2; TRBD2 aligns across 8 bases. Germline CDR1 is LGHNA and CDR2 is YNFKEQ. The ends lost 0 bases at V and 4 bases at J; junction bases unmatched: 7. This CDR3 is built from 17 residues. The CDR3 DNA reads TGTGCCAGCAGCCAAGATCTCATAGCGGGGCCCACCGGGGAGCTGTTTTTT. This codes for CASSQDLIAGPTGELFF.

The rearrangement links TRBV6-2 or TRBV6-3 to TRBJ2-5, with 13 nucleotides matching TRBD2. Per germline, CDR1 MNHEY and CDR2 SVGEGT. There are 14 residues in the CDR3. V lost 8 bases, J lost 4 bases, and 4 bases stayed unmatched. Here the CDR3 reads CASEGLAGTETQYF. The CDR3 bases are TGTGCCAGCGAGGGACTAGCGGGAACAGAGACCCAGTACTTC.

Comment on this clonotype: The CDR3 does not close with the conserved phenylalanine or tryptophan, likely indicating a read error. V usage is TRBV11-2 and J usage is TRBJ2-3, with D possibly TRBD2 on 7 matching bases. Germline V gene data show CDR1 as SGHAT and CDR2 as FQNNGV. The CDR3 has 16 amino acids. V dropped 1 base and J dropped 2 bases, with 13 bases sitting between them. CDR3 residues: CASSLGGGTTTDTQYL. CDR3 DNA sequence: TGTGCCAGCAGCTTAGGAGGGGGGACTACCACAGATACGCAGTATCTT.

The table lists this clonotype with many counts. The J gene is TRBJ2-1, the V gene TRBV7-2; TRBD2 aligns across 7 bases. The V gene end was trimmed by 4 bases and the J gene end by 4 bases; junction bases not matched to a gene: 7. The CDR3 loop spans 15 amino acids. Germline CDR1 reads SGHTA; CDR2 reads FQGNSA. CDR3: CASSSQRGVYNEQFF. The CDR3, as DNA: TGTGCCAGCAGCTCACAGCGGGGAGTTTACAATGAGCAGTTCTTC.

In regard to this clonotype: This could be a read error, since a much larger clone is one nucleotide away. V gene TRBV19 combines with J gene TRBJ1-4; 7 bases are shared with TRBD1. With 4 bases clipped from V and 10 bases from J, the junction kept 6 bases outside the gene matches. Germline V gives CDR1 LNHDA, CDR2 SQIVND (reference sequence). This CDR3 has 13 residues. For the CDR3, the DNA is TGTGCCAGTAGTACCCGGACAGGTGGAAAACTGTTTTTT. Protein sequence: CASSTRTGGKLFF.

Many counts were recorded for this clonotype. The chain combines TRBV28 with TRBJ1-1, with D unclear. CDR1 is MDHEN, CDR2 SYDVKM, per germline. The CDR3 spans 14 residues. Between the trimmed V and J ends, which lost 6 bases and 5 bases, there was a span of 16 bases. DNA of the CDR3: TGTGCCAGCAGGACACAGAGTGCTGAAACTGAAGCTTTCTTT. Translating gives CASRTQSAETEAFF. The full variable domain, rest sourced from reference TRBV28 and TRBJ1-1, is DVKVTQSSRYLVKRTGEKVFLECVQDMDHENMFWYRQDPGLGLRLIYFSYDVKMKEKGDIPEGYSVSREKKERFSLILESASTNQTSMYLCASRTQSAETEAFFGQGTRLTVV.